The following is a T cell receptor (beta chain) sequence with its context. The CDR3 is made up of 16 amino acids. V dropped 3 bases and J dropped 3 bases, with 19 bases sitting between them. Germline CDR1 and CDR2: SGHRS and YFSETQ. The sample is drawn from a study of blood T cell repertoires in COVID-19. Methods used by the authors: Using reference gene primer amplification, nucleated cell counts were estimated. This table comes from immunoSEQ multiplex PCR, and its TCRdb copy is limited to in-frame clones, with some not included. The V and J calls and clone size come from that table; D and trimming were worked out from the DNA. In the table there are about 210,000 clones, less than 90% of which are singletons.

The chain couples TRBV5-1 to TRBJ2-7; perhaps TRBD1 as D (5 bases). The TCR was taken from a man aged 35-49 years with acute or convalescent COVID-19. Specimen: peripheral blood. The CDR3 sequence: CASSYGQGGFNYEQYF. CDR3 sequence (DNA): TGCGCCAGCAGCTATGGTCAGGGCGGTTTCAACTACGAGCAGTACTTC.